The 30 T cell receptor beta chains below come from one sample, sequenced in a study of cytomegalovirus exposure and HLA in healthy donors (dated by TCRdb to between 2016 and 2019). Libraries were built with the immunoSEQ multiplex PCR assay. The multiplex PCR relied on a mix of 60 forward primers for TCR Vbeta segments and 13 reverse primers for TCR Jbeta segments. TCRdb re-hosts the immuneACCESS table, in-frame sequences only. Its copies lack some clones; in the studies checked, an unresolved V gene accounts for under half of them, and the cause for the rest is not known. Counted in this sample were 200,000 or so clones; roughly 74% of them appeared once. The ten top clones hold around 5.9% of the sample. Sequencing was done on a sample of PBMCs. The receptor set was obtained from a woman in her twenties or thirties in good health and CMV-seropositive.

The rearrangement joins TRBV7-2 to TRBJ1-5; D is possibly TRBD1 (5 bases). The V gene lost 3 bases and the J gene lost 5 bases, with 8 bases spanning the gap. The CDR3 is 13 residues long. Germline assignment: CDR1 SGHTA and CDR2 FQGNSA. The CDR3 nucleotides are TGTGCCAGCAGCTTCTGGGGGGATCAGCCCCAGCATTTT. Protein: CASSFWGDQPQHF.

The chain uses TRBV5-1 and TRBJ1-6; TRBD1 is a possible D gene (6 bases). V lost 4 bases, J lost 4 bases, and 12 bases lay in between. The CDR3 totals 15 residues. In germline, CDR1 is SGHRS, CDR2 YFSETQ. CDR3 region: CASSADSLYNSPLHF. CDR3 coding DNA: TGCGCCAGCAGCGCGGACAGCCTGTATAATTCACCCCTCCACTTT.

CDR3 sequence reads: CASSLPTGGYTF. The DNA of the CDR3 is TGTGCCAGCAGCTTACCTACGGGGGGCTACACCTTC. The chain links TRBV5-6 to TRBJ1-2; D is unresolved. The CDR3 runs 12 residues. The germline CDR1 and CDR2 sequences are SGHDT and YYEEEE. V gave up 2 bases and J gave up 8 bases, with 10 bases separating them.

Here the CDR3 DNA reads TGTGCCAGCAGTGATAATCGGGACAGGGCCTACGAGCAGTACTTC. It encodes CASSDNRDRAYEQYF. The chain links TRBV6-1 to TRBJ2-7; 9 nucleotides line up with TRBD1. J was trimmed by 2 bases and V by 3 bases; bases with no gene match: 5. This CDR3 has 15 amino acids. The germline V gene has CDR1 MNHNS and CDR2 SASEGT.

The chain has TRBV9 and TRBJ1-2; D call uncertain. Germline V gene sequence: CDR1 SGDLS, CDR2 YYNGEE. The CDR3 spans 14 residues. Deletions cut 7 bases from V and 3 bases from J, with 16 bases between. Here the CDR3 reads CASGGGLRDYGYTF. In nucleotides, the CDR3 is TGTGCCAGCGGAGGTGGTCTACGCGACTATGGCTACACCTTC.

The chain combines TRBV27 with TRBJ2-5, with 7 bases that match TRBD1. With V trimmed by 6 bases and J by 5 bases, 9 bases remained unmatched. Germline assignment: CDR1 MNHEY and CDR2 SMNVEV (reference sequence). The CDR3 spans 14 residues. The CDR3 coding sequence is TGTGCCAGCAGCGAGGGGGCTGGATGGGAGACCCAGTACTTC. Translation: CASSEGAGWETQYF.

V usage is TRBV11-2 and J usage is TRBJ1-3, with a possible D match to TRBD1 (6 bases). This CDR3 spans 16 amino acids. The germline V and J ends were trimmed by 4 bases and 0 bases, with 13 bases remaining between them. Germline CDR1 SGHAT, CDR2 FQNNGV. CDR3 protein: CASSWGQGSSGNTIYF. The CDR3 DNA follows: TGTGCCAGCAGCTGGGGGCAGGGATCCTCTGGAAACACCATATATTTT.

This chain links TRBV5-1 with TRBJ1-1; 10 nucleotides line up with TRBD1. This CDR3 comprises 18 residues. J lost 0 bases, V lost 4 bases, and 12 bases had no gene match. Germline-derived CDR1 and CDR2 are SGHRS and YFSETQ. The CDR3 is CASSGGGDRGPLNTEAFF. In DNA form, the CDR3 reads TGCGCCAGCAGCGGCGGTGGGGACAGGGGTCCTCTGAACACTGAAGCTTTCTTT.

The V and J genes are TRBV28 and TRBJ2-7; 8 positions match TRBD2. V lost 6 bases to trimming and J lost 6 bases; unmatched junction nucleotides: 10. Germline lookup yields CDR1 MDHEN and CDR2 SYDVKM. This CDR3 contains 14 residues. The CDR3 coding sequence is TGTGCCAGCAGCCCGAGCGGGAGACTAGGCGAGCAGTACTTC. As protein: CASSPSGRLGEQYF.

V is TRBV29-1 and J is TRBJ2-2; TRBD1 is a possible D gene (5 bases). The CDR3 loop spans 11 amino acids. Germline CDR1 SQVTM, CDR2 ANQGSEA. Trimming took off 6 bases at V and 6 bases at J, with 8 bases between the two ends. The CDR3 spells CSVLRAGELFF. CDR3 DNA: TGCAGCGTGCTCAGGGCCGGGGAGCTGTTTTTT.

This clone was seen a handful of times. The chain couples TRBV6-5 to TRBJ2-7; 13 positions match TRBD2. Germline-derived CDR1 and CDR2 are MNHEY and SVGAGI. This CDR3 has 15 residues. V lost 2 bases to trimming and J lost 7 bases; unmatched junction nucleotides: 5. In DNA form, the CDR3 reads TGTGCCAGCAGTTACGCCGGACTAGCGGGGGCTGAGCAGTACTTC. Protein sequence: CASSYAGLAGAEQYF.

This clone was seen only once. The rearrangement joins TRBV5-1 to TRBJ2-5; a possible D gene is TRBD1 (6 bases). Germline-derived CDR1 and CDR2 are SGHRS and YFSETQ. The CDR3 consists of 12 residues. The V end lost 2 bases, the J end lost 5 bases, and 7 bases lay between the germline ends. The CDR3 here is CASSLRGETQYF. The CDR3 coding sequence is TGCGCCAGCAGCTTAAGGGGGGAGACCCAGTACTTC.

The gene calls are TRBV28 and TRBJ2-7, with 10 nucleotides matching TRBD2. The length of the CDR3 is 15 residues. J gave up 10 bases and V 4 bases, and 13 bases lay outside the gene matches. CDR1 and CDR2 (germline): MDHEN, SYDVKM. The CDR3 DNA reads TGTGCCAGCAGTTGGTATTCAGCGGGAGGGCGGTTTCAGTACTTC. This translates into CASSWYSAGGRFQYF.

V gene TRBV7-2 combines with J gene TRBJ2-2; D call uncertain. Trimming stripped 5 bases from V and 2 bases from J, with 3 bases between. CDR3 length: 12 residues. The V gene's germline CDR1 is SGHTA and CDR2 FQGNSA. The CDR3 DNA reads TGTGCCAGCAGCCTAAACACCGGGGAGCTGTTTTTT. This gives the protein CASSLNTGELFF.

The V and J genes are TRBV4-1 and TRBJ2-2; 7 positions match TRBD2. The CDR3 is 17 amino acids. The V and J ends lost 0 bases and 7 bases, in that order; junction bases with no gene match: 11. In germline, CDR1 is MGHRA, CDR2 YSYEKL. DNA of the CDR3: TGCGCCAGCAGCCAAGATGAGGGACCTCGGGGGGACGGGGAGCTGTTTTTT. Protein product: CASSQDEGPRGDGELFF.

The chain couples TRBV5-1 to TRBJ2-1, with TRBD2 matching over 13 bases. V dropped 4 bases and J dropped 1; count of bases not matched to a gene: 8. This CDR3 has 18 amino acids. Germline CDR1 is SGHRS and CDR2 is YFSETQ. The CDR3 loop is CASSPGLAGVFSYNEQFF. In DNA, the CDR3 is TGCGCCAGCAGCCCCGGACTAGCGGGAGTTTTTTCCTACAATGAGCAGTTCTTC. Variable domain in full (rest from reference TRBV5-1 and TRBJ2-1): KAGVTQTPRYLIKTRGQQVTLSCSPISGHRSVSWYQQTPGQGLQFLFEYFSETQRNKGNFPGRFSGRQFSNSRSEMNVSTLELGDSALYLCASSPGLAGVFSYNEQFFGPGTRLTVL.

V and J are TRBV29-1 and TRBJ1-5; the match to TRBD1 covers 9 bases. Germline values: CDR1 SQVTM, CDR2 ANQGSEA. The CDR3 sequence is 14 residues long. Trimming cost V 3 bases and J 4 bases; bases outside gene matches: 4. The CDR3 loop is CSVEVGTGNQPQHF. DNA of the CDR3: TGCAGCGTTGAGGTTGGGACAGGGAATCAGCCCCAGCATTTT.

The genes are TRBV19 and TRBJ1-4, with a weak D call TRBD1 (5 bases). The germline V gene has CDR1 LNHDA and CDR2 SQIVND (reference sequence). This CDR3 has 15 amino acids. V lost 5 bases, J lost 10 bases, and 20 bases lay in between. CDR3 sequence: CASSLGTRVFAKLFF. The CDR3 bases are TGTGCCAGTAGTCTCGGAACCAGGGTTTTTGCAAAACTGTTTTTT. Looking up the rest from reference TRBV19 and TRBJ1-4 gives the full variable domain: DGGITQSPKYLFRKEGQNVTLSCEQNLNHDAMYWYRQDPGQGLRLIYYSQIVNDFQKGDIAEGYSVSREKKESFPLTVTSAQKNPTAFYLCASSLGTRVFAKLFFGSGTQLSVL.

This sequence joins TRBV29-1 and TRBJ1-1; D not resolved. The CDR3 extends over 12 amino acids. V lost 3 bases to trimming and J lost 6 bases, with 11 bases between them. From germline, CDR1 is SQVTM and CDR2 ANQGSEA. Written as DNA, the CDR3 is TGCAGCGTTGACTACAGAAGTTCTGAAGCTTTCTTT. Amino acid sequence: CSVDYRSSEAFF.

The chain recombines TRBV10-1 with TRBJ2-2; D not resolved. V was trimmed by 2 bases and J by 8 bases, leaving 9 bases between them. Per germline, CDR1 WNHNN and CDR2 SYGVQD (reference sequence). The CDR3 covers 13 residues. The CDR3 sequence: CASSETPTGELFF. Written as DNA, the CDR3 is TGCGCCAGCAGTGAGACCCCTACTGGGGAGCTGTTTTTT.

The chain uses TRBV28 and TRBJ2-3; D might be TRBD2 (6 bases). CDR3 length: 15 residues. Trimming stripped 10 bases from V and 2 bases from J, with 19 bases between. Germline CDR1 MDHEN, CDR2 SYDVKM. The CDR3 sequence: CATTRQAGDTDTQYF. CDR3 in DNA: TGTGCCACTACGCGTCAAGCGGGTGACACAGATACGCAGTATTTT.

The gene calls are TRBV13 and TRBJ2-7; 8 bases agree with TRBD2. This CDR3 spans 17 amino acids. Looked up from germline, CDR1 is PRHDT and CDR2 is FYEKMQ (reference sequence). J was trimmed by 3 bases and V by 0 bases; bases with no gene match: 10. CDR3 sequence (DNA): TGTGCCAGCAGCTTAGGCCGAACGAGCGGGGGAAGCTACGAGCAGTACTTC. Its translation is CASSLGRTSGGSYEQYF.

The rearrangement links TRBV4-1 to TRBJ1-1; D unclear. The germline V and J ends were trimmed by 4 bases and 5 bases, with 8 bases remaining between them. In germline, CDR1 is MGHRA, CDR2 YSYEKL. This CDR3 is 12 amino acids long. The CDR3 region has the DNA TGCGCCAGCAGCCGAACCGGGACTGAAGCTTTCTTT. Protein product: CASSRTGTEAFF.

In this sample, this clone turned up a few times. The chain combines TRBV5-6 with TRBJ2-3, with a weak D call TRBD1 (6 bases). Looked up from germline, CDR1 is SGHDT and CDR2 is YYEEEE. V gave up 3 bases and J gave up 0 bases, with 17 bases separating them. The CDR3 is 17 amino acids. The CDR3 nucleotides read TGTGCCAGCAGCTCTTGGACAGTTGAAACTAGCACAGATACGCAGTATTTT. Translated, it gives CASSSWTVETSTDTQYF.

The chain carries TRBV18 and TRBJ2-7; 7 bases line up with TRBD2. The germline V gene has CDR1 KGHSH and CDR2 LQKENI. This CDR3 region has 14 residues. J lost 2 bases, V lost 5 bases, and 6 bases had no gene match. CDR3 bases: TGTGCCAGCTCATCAGGTGGGGGGGCCTACGAGCAGTACTTC. Translation: CASSSGGGAYEQYF.

This clone was seen only a few times. The chain employs TRBV29-1 and TRBJ2-5; D may be TRBD2 (6 bases). The J call may be incorrect, as the DNA end agrees better with TRBJ2-7. The length of the CDR3 is 12 residues. Germline V gene lookup returns CDR1 SQVTM and CDR2 ANQGSEA. As DNA, the CDR3 is TGCAGCGTTGTTGAGCAGGGAGGCGAGCAGTACTTC. Residues: CSVVEQGGEQYF.

The gene calls are TRBV11-2 and TRBJ2-3, with D unclear. Trimming left V 2 bases short and J 3 bases short, with 9 bases between. This CDR3 region has 14 residues. CDR1 and CDR2 from the germline V gene are SGHAT and FQNNGV. The CDR3 region has the DNA TGTGCCAGCAGCTTAATGTTGGAGACAGATACGCAGTATTTT. Protein: CASSLMLETDTQYF.

This sequence joins TRBV5-1 and TRBJ1-6, with 7 bases matching TRBD1. V lost 3 bases, J lost 8 bases, and 14 bases stayed unmatched. The CDR3 is made up of 17 amino acids. Germline V gene lookup returns CDR1 SGHRS and CDR2 YFSETQ. The CDR3 DNA follows: TGCGCCAGCAGCTCCACCTCACAGGGGTTCCTTCATTCACCCCTCCACTTT. It yields the protein CASSSTSQGFLHSPLHF. Full variable domain (rest looked up from reference TRBV5-1 and TRBJ1-6): KAGVTQTPRYLIKTRGQQVTLSCSPISGHRSVSWYQQTPGQGLQFLFEYFSETQRNKGNFPGRFSGRQFSNSRSEMNVSTLELGDSALYLCASSSTSQGFLHSPLHFGNGTRLTVT.

This rearrangement joins TRBV2 to TRBJ2-1; TRBD2 agrees at 13 bases. Germline V gene sequence: CDR1 SNHLY, CDR2 FYNNEI. The CDR3 totals 15 residues. V lost 4 bases and J lost 5; bases outside the gene matches: 2. CDR3 sequence reads: CASSVGTSGNNEQFF. DNA for the CDR3: TGTGCCAGCAGTGTAGGGACTAGCGGGAACAATGAGCAGTTCTTC. The complete variable domain, with remaining parts taken from reference TRBV2 and TRBJ2-1, reads EPEVTQTPSHQVTQMGQEVILRCVPISNHLYFYWYRQILGQKVEFLVSFYNNEISEKSEIFDDQFSVERPDGSNFTLKIRSTKLEDSAMYFCASSVGTSGNNEQFFGPGTRLTVL.

The chain recombines TRBV10-1 with TRBJ2-2; weak D call: TRBD1 (5 bases). Looked up from germline, CDR1 is WNHNN and CDR2 is SYGVQD (reference sequence). The CDR3 runs to 13 residues. Trimming removed 3 bases at V and 3 bases at J, with 5 bases between. The CDR3 nucleotides read TGCGCCAGCAGTGACAGGGACACCGGGGAGCTGTTTTTT. This encodes CASSDRDTGELFF.